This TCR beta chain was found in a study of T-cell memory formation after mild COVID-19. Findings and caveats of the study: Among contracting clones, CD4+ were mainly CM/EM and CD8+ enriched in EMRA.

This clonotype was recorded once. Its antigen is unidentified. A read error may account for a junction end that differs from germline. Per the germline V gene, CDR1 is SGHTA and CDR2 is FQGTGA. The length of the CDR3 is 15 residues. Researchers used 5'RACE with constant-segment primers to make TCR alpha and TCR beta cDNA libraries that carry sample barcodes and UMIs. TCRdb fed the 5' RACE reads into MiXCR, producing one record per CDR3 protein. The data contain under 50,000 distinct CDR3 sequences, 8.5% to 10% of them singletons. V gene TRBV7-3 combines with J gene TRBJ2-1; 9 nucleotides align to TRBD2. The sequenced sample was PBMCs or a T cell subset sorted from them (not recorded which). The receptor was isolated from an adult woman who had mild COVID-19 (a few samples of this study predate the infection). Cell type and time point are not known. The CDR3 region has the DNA TGTGCCAGCAGCCGCGCGGGGGGGCCGGTTGATGATCAGTTCTTC. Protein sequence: CASSRAGGPVDDQFF. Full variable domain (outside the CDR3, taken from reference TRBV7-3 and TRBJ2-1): GAGVSQTPSNKVTEKGKYVELRCDPISGHTALYWYRQSLGQGPEFLIYFQGTGAADDSGLPNDRFFAVRPEGSVSTLKIQRTERGDSAVYLCASSRAGGPVDDQFFGPGTRLTVL.